Shown below are 23 T cell receptor beta chains from a single sample sequenced in a study of OX40 agonist ivuxolimab in advanced cancers. Clones were sequenced by immunoSEQ multiplex PCR, and TCRdb holds only the in-frame ones, with some missing. The sample has roughly 26,000 clones; 85% to 90% are singletons. Specimen: CD4+ or CD8+ T cells sorted from blood, collected in a trial of the OX40 agonist ivuxolimab. The source of these receptors is an adult with an advanced solid tumor such as melanoma, head and neck, liver or kidney cancer.

V and J are TRBV19 and TRBJ1-2; 9 bases map to TRBD1. The CDR3 runs to 15 residues. From germline, CDR1 is LNHDA and CDR2 SQIVND (reference sequence). The V gene end was trimmed by 3 bases and the J gene end by 2 bases; junction bases not matched to a gene: 4. The CDR3 is CASSIFGQGNYGYTF. DNA for the CDR3: TGTGCCAGTAGTATTTTTGGACAGGGGAACTATGGCTACACCTTC. Together with reference TRBV19 and TRBJ1-2, the CDR3 gives the full variable domain: DGGITQSPKYLFRKEGQNVTLSCEQNLNHDAMYWYRQDPGQGLRLIYYSQIVNDFQKGDIAEGYSVSREKKESFPLTVTSAQKNPTAFYLCASSIFGQGNYGYTFGSGTRLTVV.

The CDR3 region has the DNA TGTGCCAGCAGCTTAGTGCCGGGGGACCAAGAGACCCAGTACTTC. Translation: CASSLVPGDQETQYF. This chain connects TRBV7-8 to TRBJ2-5, with D possibly matching TRBD2 (6 bases). Trimming stripped 1 base from V and 0 bases from J, with 9 bases between. This CDR3 has 15 residues. Germline V gene lookup returns CDR1 SGHVS and CDR2 FQNEAQ.

This chain joins TRBV6-1 and TRBJ1-2; weak D call: TRBD1 (6 bases). Germline V gene data show CDR1 as MNHNS and CDR2 as SASEGT. The CDR3 consists of 14 residues. V was cut by 5 bases and J by 4 bases, with 14 bases left in between. The DNA for the CDR3 is TGTGCCAGCAGTCCCAACGGGACACCCTATGGCTACACCTTC. Translating gives CASSPNGTPYGYTF.

This chain connects TRBV30 to TRBJ1-5, with D maybe TRBD1 (5 bases). Deletions cut 0 bases from V and 0 bases from J, with 9 bases between. The CDR3 consists of 15 residues. Germline values: CDR1 GTSNPN, CDR2 SVGIG (reference sequence). In DNA form, the CDR3 reads TGTGCCTGGAGTGTACGGGGGAATAGCAATCAGCCCCAGCATTTT. Translation gives CAWSVRGNSNQPQHF.

This chain joins TRBV11-3 and TRBJ1-6, with D unclear. Germline CDR1 is SGHNT and CDR2 is YENEEA. Trimming left V 3 bases short and J 7 bases short, with 13 bases between. The CDR3 runs 15 residues. The CDR3 spells CASSLSPPPNSPLHF. In DNA, the CDR3 is TGTGCCAGCAGCTTGTCCCCCCCGCCCAATTCACCCCTCCACTTT.

The V and J genes are TRBV5-5 and TRBJ1-1; D gene uncertain. The germline gives CDR1 SGHKS, CDR2 YYEKEE (reference sequence). This CDR3 spans 15 amino acids. V lost 0 bases to trimming and J lost 1 base, with 10 bases between them. CDR3 DNA sequence: TGTGCCAGCAGCTTGGATGGGAGGGCGAACACTGAAGCTTTCTTT. Translating gives CASSLDGRANTEAFF.

In this sample, this clone turned up once. The V call is TRBV19, the J call TRBJ2-7; 7 nucleotides line up with TRBD2. The V gene end was trimmed by 6 bases and the J gene end by 6 bases; junction bases not matched to a gene: 11. CDR1 is LNHDA, CDR2 SQIVND, per germline (reference sequence). There are 14 residues in the CDR3. The chain's CDR3 is CASSPGMAGAEQYF. Written as DNA, the CDR3 is TGTGCCAGTAGCCCCGGGATGGCGGGAGCCGAGCAGTACTTC.

V usage is TRBV19 and J usage is TRBJ1-5; a weak D match, TRBD1 (5 bases). Germline V gene lookup returns CDR1 LNHDA and CDR2 SQIVND (reference sequence). V lost 2 bases to trimming and J lost 2 bases, with 13 bases between them. This CDR3 has 16 residues. The CDR3 here is CASSIIGGSGNQPQHF. CDR3 nucleotides: TGTGCCAGTAGTATAATCGGGGGTTCGGGCAATCAGCCCCAGCATTTT.

V usage is TRBV4-3 and J usage is TRBJ2-7, with 8 bases matching TRBD2. CDR3 size: 16 residues. Per the germline V gene, CDR1 is LGHNA and CDR2 is YSLEER. The trim removed 0 bases at V and 5 bases at J, leaving 9 bases unmatched. This CDR3 is CASSQEGAGVVHEQYF. CDR3 sequence (DNA): TGCGCCAGCAGCCAAGAAGGAGCGGGAGTGGTCCACGAGCAGTACTTC.

V and J are TRBV15 and TRBJ2-3; 10 nucleotides line up with TRBD2. Germline V CDR1 and CDR2: LNHNV, YYDKDF (reference sequence). This CDR3 is built from 17 residues. After removal of 0 bases from V and 3 bases from J, the junction contained 6 bases not matched to a gene. DNA of the CDR3: TGTGCCACCAGCAGAGATGTGGTAGCGGGAGGTACAGATACGCAGTATTTT. It codes for CATSRDVVAGGTDTQYF.

V gene TRBV19 combines with J gene TRBJ2-5; 7 bases map to TRBD2. The DNA end is more similar to TRBJ2-7, so the J call may be wrong. The CDR3 is made up of 15 amino acids. Germline assignment: CDR1 LNHDA and CDR2 SQIVND (reference sequence). CDR3 loop: CASSTWASGPYEQYF. In nucleotides, the CDR3 is TGTGCCAGTAGTACTTGGGCTAGCGGTCCCTACGAGCAGTACTTC.

V usage is TRBV6-5 and J usage is TRBJ1-2; D perhaps matches TRBD1 (6 bases). The germline CDR1 and CDR2 sequences are MNHEY and SVGAGI. V lost 1 base to trimming and J lost 4 bases, with 10 bases between them. The CDR3 totals 14 residues. The CDR3 DNA sequence: TGTGCCAGCAGTTACTTGGACAGCCTCTATGGCTACACCTTC. It yields the protein CASSYLDSLYGYTF.

The genes are TRBV5-6 and TRBJ1-1, with D possibly TRBD1 on 5 matching bases. Trimming stripped 4 bases from V and 1 base from J, with 17 bases between. Germline V lookup: CDR1 SGHDT, CDR2 YYEEEE. The CDR3 totals 16 residues. The CDR3 here is CASSPQSTGENTEAFF. CDR3 DNA sequence: TGTGCCAGCAGCCCCCAATCGACGGGGGAGAACACTGAAGCTTTCTTT.

The chain is built from TRBV18 and TRBJ2-1, with TRBD2 matching over 7 bases. Germline V gives CDR1 KGHSH, CDR2 LQKENI. This CDR3 contains 15 residues. With 3 bases clipped from V and 2 bases from J, the junction kept 4 bases outside the gene matches. This CDR3 is CASSPARGTYNEQFF. CDR3 DNA: TGTGCCAGCTCACCTGCGCGGGGGACCTACAATGAGCAGTTCTTC.

This chain connects TRBV30 to TRBJ1-1; tentative D call: TRBD1 (6 bases). Germline CDR1 and CDR2: GTSNPN and SVGIG (reference sequence). This CDR3 comprises 15 residues. Trimming pared 0 bases from V and 0 bases from J, leaving 11 bases between. This CDR3 reads CAWSVSGQMNTEAFF. The CDR3 nucleotides read TGTGCCTGGAGTGTAAGCGGACAGATGAACACTGAAGCTTTCTTT.

The chain combines TRBV5-4 with TRBJ2-2; the D gene is possibly TRBD2 (5 bases). The CDR3 runs to 15 residues. Germline V lookup: CDR1 SGHNT, CDR2 YYREEE (reference sequence). Trimming removed 3 bases from V and 4 bases from J, with 13 bases in between. CDR3: CASSSGIQPTGELFF. For the CDR3, the DNA is TGTGCCAGCAGCTCCGGGATCCAACCCACCGGGGAGCTGTTTTTT. Filled out from reference TRBV5-4 and TRBJ2-2, the complete variable domain reads ETGVTQSPTHLIKTRGQQVTLRCSSQSGHNTVSWYQQALGQGPQFIFQYYREEENGRGNFPPRFSGLQFPNYSSELNVNALELDDSALYLCASSSGIQPTGELFFGEGSRLTVL.

V and J are TRBV11-2 and TRBJ2-7; D not resolved. CDR3 length equals 12 residues. V was pared by 0 bases and J by 6 bases, with 6 bases between. CDR1 SGHAT and CDR2 FQNNGV come from the germline V gene. The CDR3: CASSLDGPEQYF. DNA for the CDR3: TGTGCCAGCAGCTTAGACGGGCCCGAGCAGTACTTC.

This clone was seen just once. The chain couples TRBV5-1 to TRBJ1-1; perhaps TRBD1 as D (6 bases). Per the germline V gene, CDR1 is SGHRS and CDR2 is YFSETQ. Trimming took 4 bases from V and 0 from J, leaving 16 bases between them. The CDR3 covers 16 residues. For the CDR3, the DNA is TGCGCCAGCAGCCCTGGCACGAGGGGGATGAACACTGAAGCTTTCTTT. Translation: CASSPGTRGMNTEAFF.

The chain recombines TRBV7-8 with TRBJ2-7, with TRBD1 as a possible D gene (5 bases). Per the germline V gene, CDR1 is SGHVS and CDR2 is FQNEAQ. This CDR3 has 14 residues. V lost 0 bases, J lost 2 bases, and 8 bases lay in between. The CDR3 loop is CASSLAGPTYEQYF. Written as DNA, the CDR3 is TGTGCCAGCAGCTTAGCGGGGCCAACCTACGAGCAGTACTTC.

V gene TRBV10-2 combines with J gene TRBJ2-7, with 15 bases lining up with TRBD2. The CDR3 length is 18 residues. With V trimmed by 3 bases and J by 3 bases, 9 bases remained unmatched. In germline, CDR1 is WSHSY, CDR2 SAAADI. CDR3 amino acids: CASSDTLGTSGRIYEQYF. In DNA, the CDR3 is TGCGCCAGCAGTGACACCTTAGGGACTAGCGGGAGGATCTACGAGCAGTACTTC.

This clone was observed a single time. The chain recombines TRBV6-1 with TRBJ1-6, with D uncertain. With 2 bases removed from V and 0 bases from J, the gap between germline ends came to 11 bases. Germline V CDR1 and CDR2: MNHNS, SASEGT. The CDR3 covers 17 residues. The CDR3 DNA is TGTGCCAGCAGTGAAAGCTGGGTCAGCTCCTATAATTCACCCCTCCACTTT. Translated, it gives CASSESWVSSYNSPLHF.

This chain joins TRBV5-1 and TRBJ2-1; TRBD2 matches 7 bases. In germline, CDR1 is SGHRS, CDR2 YFSETQ. This CDR3 is 14 amino acids long. The J segment lost 8 bases and the V segment lost 7 bases, leaving 12 bases of the junction unmatched. In DNA form, the CDR3 reads TGCGCCAGCTTAAGTGGGGCGGGGAGGGATGAGCAGTTCTTC. It translates to CASLSGAGRDEQFF.

This chain joins TRBV5-1 and TRBJ1-1; 10 bases match TRBD1. The CDR3 is 13 amino acids. With 3 bases clipped from V and 5 bases from J, the junction kept 1 base outside the gene matches. CDR1 and CDR2 (germline): SGHRS, YFSETQ. The DNA of the CDR3 is TGCGCCAGCAGCTCGGGACAGGGGACTGAAGCTTTCTTT. Amino acids: CASSSGQGTEAFF.